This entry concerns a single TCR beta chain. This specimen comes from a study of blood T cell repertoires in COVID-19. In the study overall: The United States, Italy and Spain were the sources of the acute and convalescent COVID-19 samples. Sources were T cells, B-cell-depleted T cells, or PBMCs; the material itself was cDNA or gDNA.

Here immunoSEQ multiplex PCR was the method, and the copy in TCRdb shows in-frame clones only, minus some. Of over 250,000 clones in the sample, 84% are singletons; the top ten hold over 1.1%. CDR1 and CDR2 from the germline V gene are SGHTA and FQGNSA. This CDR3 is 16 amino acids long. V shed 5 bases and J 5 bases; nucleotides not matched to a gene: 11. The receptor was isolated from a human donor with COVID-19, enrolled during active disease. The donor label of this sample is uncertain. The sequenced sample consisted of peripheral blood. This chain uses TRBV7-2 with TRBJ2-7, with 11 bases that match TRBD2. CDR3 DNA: TGTGCCAGCAGCCCCAGATTTAGCGGGAGGGCCGACGAGCAGTACTTC. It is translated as CASSPRFSGRADEQYF.